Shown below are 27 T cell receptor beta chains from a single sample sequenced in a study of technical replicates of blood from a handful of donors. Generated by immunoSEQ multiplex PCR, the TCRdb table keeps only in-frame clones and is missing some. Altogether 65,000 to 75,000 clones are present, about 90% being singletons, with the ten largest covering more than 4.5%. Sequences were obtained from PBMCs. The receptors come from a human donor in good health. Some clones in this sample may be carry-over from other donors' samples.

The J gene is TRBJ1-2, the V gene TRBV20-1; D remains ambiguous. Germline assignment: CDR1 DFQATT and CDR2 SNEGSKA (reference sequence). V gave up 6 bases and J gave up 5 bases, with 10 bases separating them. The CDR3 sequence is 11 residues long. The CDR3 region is CSAEREYGYTF. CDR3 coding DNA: TGCAGTGCAGAGAGGGAGTATGGCTACACCTTC.

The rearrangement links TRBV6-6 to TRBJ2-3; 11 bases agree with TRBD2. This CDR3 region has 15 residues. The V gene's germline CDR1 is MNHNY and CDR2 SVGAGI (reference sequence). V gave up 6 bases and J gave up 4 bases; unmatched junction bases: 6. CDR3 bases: TGTGCCAGCAGGTCGGTAGCGGGAGGGGCAGATACGCAGTATTTT. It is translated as CASRSVAGGADTQYF.

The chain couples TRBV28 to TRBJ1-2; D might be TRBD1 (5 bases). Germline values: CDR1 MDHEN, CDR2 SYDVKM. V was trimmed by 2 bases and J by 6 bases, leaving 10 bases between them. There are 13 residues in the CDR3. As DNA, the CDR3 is TGTGCCAGCAGTTTAGCAGGGTTGGATGGCTACACCTTC. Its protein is CASSLAGLDGYTF.

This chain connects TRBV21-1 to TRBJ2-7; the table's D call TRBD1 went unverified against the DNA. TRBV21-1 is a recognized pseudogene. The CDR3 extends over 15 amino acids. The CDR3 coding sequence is TGTGCCAGCAGCAAAGCCGGGGACACCTCCTACGAGCAGTACTTC. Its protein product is CASSKAGDTSYEQYF.

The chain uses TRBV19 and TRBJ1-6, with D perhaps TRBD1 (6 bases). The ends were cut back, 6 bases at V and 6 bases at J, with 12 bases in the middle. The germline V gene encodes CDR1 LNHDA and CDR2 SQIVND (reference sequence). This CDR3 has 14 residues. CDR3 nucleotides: TGTGCCAGTAGCAAAGGACAGCGTAATTCACCCCTCCACTTT. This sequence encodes CASSKGQRNSPLHF.

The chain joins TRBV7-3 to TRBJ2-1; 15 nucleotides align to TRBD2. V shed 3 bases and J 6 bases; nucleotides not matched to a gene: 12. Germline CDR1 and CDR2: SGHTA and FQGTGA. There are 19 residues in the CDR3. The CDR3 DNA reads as TGTGCCAGCAGCTTGCTGGGACTAGCGGGAGGCCCCCACCTCAATGAGCAGTTCTTC. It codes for CASSLLGLAGGPHLNEQFF.

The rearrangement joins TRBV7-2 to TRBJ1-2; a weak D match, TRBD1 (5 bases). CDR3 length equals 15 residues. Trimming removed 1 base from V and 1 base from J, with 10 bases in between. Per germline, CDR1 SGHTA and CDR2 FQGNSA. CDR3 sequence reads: CASSLGPGVNYGYTF. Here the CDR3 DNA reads TGTGCCAGCAGCTTAGGTCCGGGGGTTAACTATGGCTACACCTTC.

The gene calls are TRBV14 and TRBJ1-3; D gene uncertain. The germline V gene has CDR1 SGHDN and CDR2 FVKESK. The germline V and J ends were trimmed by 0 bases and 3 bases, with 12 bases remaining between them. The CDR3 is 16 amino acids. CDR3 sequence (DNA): TGTGCCAGCAGCCAAGAAGCCAATATGTTTGGAAACACCATATATTTT. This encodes CASSQEANMFGNTIYF.

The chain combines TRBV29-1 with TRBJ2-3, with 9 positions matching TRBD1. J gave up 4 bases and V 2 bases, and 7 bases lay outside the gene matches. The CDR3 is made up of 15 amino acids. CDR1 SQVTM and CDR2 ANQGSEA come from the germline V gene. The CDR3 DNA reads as TGCAGCGTTGAAAACAGGGGGCTAAGCCCAGATACGCAGTATTTT. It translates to CSVENRGLSPDTQYF.

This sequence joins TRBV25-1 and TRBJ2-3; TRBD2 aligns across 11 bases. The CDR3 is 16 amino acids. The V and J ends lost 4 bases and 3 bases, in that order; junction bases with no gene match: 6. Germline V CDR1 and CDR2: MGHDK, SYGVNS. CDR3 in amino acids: CASSVLAGAPTDTQYF. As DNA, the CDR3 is TGTGCCAGCAGTGTACTAGCGGGGGCCCCGACAGATACGCAGTATTTT.

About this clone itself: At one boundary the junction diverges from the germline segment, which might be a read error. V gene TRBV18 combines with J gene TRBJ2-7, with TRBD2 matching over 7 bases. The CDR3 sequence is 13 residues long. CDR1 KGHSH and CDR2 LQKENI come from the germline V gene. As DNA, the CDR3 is TGTGCCAGCTCCCCACCAGCGGGATACGAGCAGTACTTC. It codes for CASSPPAGYEQYF.

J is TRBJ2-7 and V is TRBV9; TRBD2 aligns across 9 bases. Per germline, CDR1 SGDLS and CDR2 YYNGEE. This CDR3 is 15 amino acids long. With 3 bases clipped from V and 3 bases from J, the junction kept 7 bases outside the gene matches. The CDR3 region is CASSGGGTSSYEQYF. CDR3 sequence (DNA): TGTGCCAGCAGCGGAGGTGGGACTAGCAGCTACGAGCAGTACTTC.

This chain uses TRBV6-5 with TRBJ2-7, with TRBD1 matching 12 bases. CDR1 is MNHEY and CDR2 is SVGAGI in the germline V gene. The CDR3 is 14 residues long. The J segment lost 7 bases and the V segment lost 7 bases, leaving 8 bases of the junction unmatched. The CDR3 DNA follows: TGTGCCAGCAACAGGGACAGGGGGCTAGGGGAGCAGTACTTC. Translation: CASNRDRGLGEQYF.

The CDR3 sequence: CASSPGQTYEQYF. The CDR3 DNA sequence: TGTGCCAGCAGTCCTGGCCAAACCTACGAGCAGTACTTC. The chain recombines TRBV5-6 with TRBJ2-7, with unresolved D. The CDR3 covers 13 residues. Germline CDR1 SGHDT, CDR2 YYEEEE. The germline V and J ends were trimmed by 5 bases and 2 bases, with 11 bases remaining between them.

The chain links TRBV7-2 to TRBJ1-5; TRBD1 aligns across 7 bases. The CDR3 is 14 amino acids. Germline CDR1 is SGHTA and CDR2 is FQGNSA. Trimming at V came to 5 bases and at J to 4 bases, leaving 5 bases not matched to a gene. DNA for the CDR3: TGTGCCAGCAGCGCGACAGGGTTGAATCAGCCCCAGCATTTT. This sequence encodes CASSATGLNQPQHF.

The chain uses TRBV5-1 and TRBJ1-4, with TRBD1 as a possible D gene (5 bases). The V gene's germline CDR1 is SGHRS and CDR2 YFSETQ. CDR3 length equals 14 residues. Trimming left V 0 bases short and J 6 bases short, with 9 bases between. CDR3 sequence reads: CASSLEAGYEKLFF. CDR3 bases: TGCGCCAGCAGCTTGGAGGCAGGGTATGAAAAACTGTTTTTT.

CDR3 in DNA: TGTGCCAGCAGCTTGTGGGCCGACACTGAAGCTTTCTTT. Its protein is CASSLWADTEAFF. The chain carries TRBV5-5 and TRBJ1-1, with unresolved D. V was shortened by 1 base and J by 3 bases, with 7 bases between the two germline ends. Germline V gene sequence: CDR1 SGHKS, CDR2 YYEKEE (reference sequence). This CDR3 is 13 amino acids long. Drawing the rest from reference TRBV5-5 and TRBJ1-1, the complete variable domain is DAGVTQSPTHLIKTRGQQVTLRCSPISGHKSVSWYQQVLGQGPQFIFQYYEKEERGRGNFPDRFSARQFPNYSSELNVNALLLGDSALYLCASSLWADTEAFFGQGTRLTVV.

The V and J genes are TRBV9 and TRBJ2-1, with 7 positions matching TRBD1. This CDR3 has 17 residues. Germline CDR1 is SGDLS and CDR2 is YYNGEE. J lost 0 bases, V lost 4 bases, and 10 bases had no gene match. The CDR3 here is CASSFRTGPSSYNEQFF. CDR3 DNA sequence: TGTGCCAGCAGCTTCAGGACAGGCCCGAGCTCCTACAATGAGCAGTTCTTC. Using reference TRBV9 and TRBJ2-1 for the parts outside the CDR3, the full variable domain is DSGVTQTPKHLITATGQRVTLRCSPRSGDLSVYWYQQSLDQGLQFLIQYYNGEERAKGNILERFSAQQFPDLHSELNLSSLELGDSALYFCASSFRTGPSSYNEQFFGPGTRLTVL.

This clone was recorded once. This CDR3 is CATSRDKGGTEAFF. CDR3 nucleotides: TGTGCCACCAGCAGAGATAAAGGGGGCACTGAAGCTTTCTTT. V gene TRBV15 combines with J gene TRBJ1-1, with D possibly being TRBD1 (6 bases). The germline CDR1 and CDR2 sequences are LNHNV and YYDKDF (reference sequence). The CDR3 runs 14 residues. The V and J ends lost 0 bases and 4 bases respectively, with 9 bases between them.

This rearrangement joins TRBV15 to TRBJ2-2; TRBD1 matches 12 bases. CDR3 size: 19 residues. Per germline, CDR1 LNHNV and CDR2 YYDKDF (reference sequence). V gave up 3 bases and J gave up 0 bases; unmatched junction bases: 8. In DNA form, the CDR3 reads TGTGCCACCAGCAGGTGGGGGGGACAGGGGGCTTCGAACACCGGGGAGCTGTTTTTT. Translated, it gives CATSRWGGQGASNTGELFF.

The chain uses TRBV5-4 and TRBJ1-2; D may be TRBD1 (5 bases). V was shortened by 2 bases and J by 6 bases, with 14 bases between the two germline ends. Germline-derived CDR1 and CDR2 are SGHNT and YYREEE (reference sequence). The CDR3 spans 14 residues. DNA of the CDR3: TGTGCCAGCAGCTTCCCCGGGGGGGTACATGGCTACACCTTC. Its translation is CASSFPGGVHGYTF. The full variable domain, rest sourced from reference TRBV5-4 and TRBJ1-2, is ETGVTQSPTHLIKTRGQQVTLRCSSQSGHNTVSWYQQALGQGPQFIFQYYREEENGRGNFPPRFSGLQFPNYSSELNVNALELDDSALYLCASSFPGGVHGYTFGSGTRLTVV.

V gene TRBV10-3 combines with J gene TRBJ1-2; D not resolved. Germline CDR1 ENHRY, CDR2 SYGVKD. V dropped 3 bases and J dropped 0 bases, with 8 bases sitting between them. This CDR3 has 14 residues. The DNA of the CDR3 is TGTGCCATCAGTGAACACGTTACTAACTATGGCTACACCTTC. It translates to CAISEHVTNYGYTF.

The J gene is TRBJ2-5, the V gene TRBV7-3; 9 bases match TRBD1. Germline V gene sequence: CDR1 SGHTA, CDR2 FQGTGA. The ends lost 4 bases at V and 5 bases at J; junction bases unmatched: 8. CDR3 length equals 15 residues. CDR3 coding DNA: TGTGCCAGCAGCTCCAACAGGGGGCAGGGGGAGACCCAGTACTTC. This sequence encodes CASSSNRGQGETQYF.

This CDR3 reads CASSQEGLAWNEQFF. CDR3 DNA: TGCGCCAGCAGCCAAGAAGGACTAGCGTGGAATGAGCAGTTCTTC. V gene TRBV4-3 combines with J gene TRBJ2-1, with TRBD2 matching over 9 bases. Germline loops: CDR1 LGHNA, CDR2 YSLEER. The CDR3 loop spans 15 amino acids. J gave up 7 bases and V 0 bases, and 4 bases lay outside the gene matches.

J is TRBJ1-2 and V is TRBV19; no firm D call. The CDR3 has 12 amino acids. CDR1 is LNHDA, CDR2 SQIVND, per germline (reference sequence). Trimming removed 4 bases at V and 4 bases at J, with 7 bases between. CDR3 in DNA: TGTGCCAGTAGTACTTACAGCTATGGCTACACCTTC. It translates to CASSTYSYGYTF.

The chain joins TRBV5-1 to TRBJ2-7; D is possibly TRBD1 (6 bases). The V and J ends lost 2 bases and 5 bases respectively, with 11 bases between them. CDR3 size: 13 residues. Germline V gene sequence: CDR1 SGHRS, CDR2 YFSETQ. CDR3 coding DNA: TGCGCCAGCAGCTTAGGGACAAGCAACGAGCAGTACTTC. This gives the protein CASSLGTSNEQYF.

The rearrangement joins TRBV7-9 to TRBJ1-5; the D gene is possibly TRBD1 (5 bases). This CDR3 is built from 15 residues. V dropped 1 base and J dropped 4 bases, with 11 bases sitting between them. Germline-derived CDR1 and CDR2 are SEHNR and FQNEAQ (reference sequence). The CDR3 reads CASSLGGARNQPQHF. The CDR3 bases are TGTGCCAGCAGCTTAGGCGGGGCCAGAAATCAGCCCCAGCATTTT.